This TCR beta chain was sequenced for a study of T-cell memory formation after mild COVID-19. The CDR3 sequence is 14 residues long. The ends were cut back, 2 bases at V and 3 bases at J, with 12 bases in the middle. Germline-derived CDR1 and CDR2 are SGHDT and YYEEEE. TCRdb used MiXCR to reprocess the 5' RACE reads, holding one entry per CDR3 protein. Of about half a million distinct CDR3 sequences listed, around a sixth are singletons. The sample was PBMCs or a T cell subset sorted from them (not recorded which). The TCR originated in an adult woman who had mild COVID-19 (a few samples of this study predate the infection). Cell type and time point are not known. The chain is built from TRBV5-6 and TRBJ2-7; tentative D call: TRBD1 (5 bases). This CDR3 reads CASSLPGNYYEQYF. DNA for the CDR3: TGTGCCAGCAGCTTACCAGGGAACTACTACGAGCAGTACTTC.